The T cell receptor (beta chain) described here comes from a study of blood T cell repertoires in COVID-19. Overall study context: T cells, B-cell-depleted T cells, or PBMCs provided the cDNA or gDNA that served as material.

V was cut by 0 bases and J by 8 bases, with 16 bases left in between. Germline values: CDR1 MNHEY, CDR2 SVGEGT. This CDR3 contains 15 residues. Assay used: immunoSEQ multiplex PCR; TCRdb lists only in-frame clones, some missing. The table has about 240,000 clones, 82% seen once; the top ten hold about an eighth. This rearrangement joins TRBV6-2 or TRBV6-3 to TRBJ1-2; perhaps TRBD1 as D (6 bases). This TCR was sampled from a woman aged 55-70 years with active or convalescent COVID-19. The source material was peripheral blood. CDR3 amino acids: CASSYSTGSLGGYTF. CDR3 coding DNA: TGTGCCAGCAGTTACTCGACAGGATCCTTGGGGGGCTACACCTTC.